The 26 T cell receptor beta chains in this list originate from one sample, sequenced in a study of blood T cell repertoires in COVID-19. The repertoire was sequenced with immunoSEQ multiplex PCR; TCRdb's copy has only in-frame clones and lacks some. This table holds some 300,000 clones, approximately 88% found once. The sample was peripheral blood. All receptors derive from a woman in her twenties or thirties who had recovered from COVID-19.

This chain uses TRBV15 with TRBJ1-2, with TRBD1 identical over 7 bases. Germline V gene lookup returns CDR1 LNHNV and CDR2 YYDKDF (reference sequence). This CDR3 spans 13 amino acids. Losses at the gene ends were 0 bases for V and 8 bases for J; bases not matched to a gene: 3. In nucleotides, the CDR3 is TGTGCCACCAGCAGAGAGAACAGGGGAGGCTACACCTTC. Protein product: CATSRENRGGYTF. Together with reference TRBV15 and TRBJ1-2, the CDR3 gives the full variable domain: DAMVIQNPRYQVTQFGKPVTLSCSQTLNHNVMYWYQQKSSQAPKLLFHYYDKDFNNEADTPDNFQSRRPNTSFCFLDIRSPGLGDTAMYLCATSRENRGGYTFGSGTRLTVV.

J is TRBJ1-2 and V is TRBV3-1 (or the pseudogene TRBV3-2); 7 nucleotides line up with TRBD1. V lost 2 bases and J lost 0; bases outside the gene matches: 9. CDR3 length equals 17 residues. Germline CDR1 is LGHDT and CDR2 is YNNKEL (reference sequence). The CDR3, as DNA: TGTGCCAGCAGCCAAAGAAAAGGGACAGCTCCTAACTATGGCTACACCTTC. It specifies CASSQRKGTAPNYGYTF.

The gene calls are TRBV19 and TRBJ1-1; TRBD1 is a possible D gene (6 bases). Germline CDR1 reads LNHDA; CDR2 reads SQIVND (reference sequence). The CDR3 covers 21 residues. The V end lost 0 bases, the J end lost 2 bases, and 28 bases lay between the germline ends. DNA of the CDR3: TGTGCCAGTAGTATAGACACCTATGGAAATTCTGCAGGGGCACTTAACACTGAAGCTTTCTTT. Protein: CASSIDTYGNSAGALNTEAFF.

This chain uses TRBV7-9 with TRBJ2-2; tentative D call: TRBD1 (5 bases). CDR1 and CDR2 (germline): SEHNR, FQNEAQ (reference sequence). The length of the CDR3 is 16 residues. V was pared by 0 bases and J by 3 bases, with 11 bases between. The CDR3 bases are TGTGCCAGCAGCTTAGCAGGTCAGGGCTACACCGGGGAGCTGTTTTTT. Protein: CASSLAGQGYTGELFF.

The chain couples TRBV5-1 to TRBJ2-5; 9 nucleotides line up with TRBD2. J gave up 2 bases and V 4 bases, and 9 bases lay outside the gene matches. This CDR3 has 16 residues. Germline CDR1 reads SGHRS; CDR2 reads YFSETQ. The CDR3 sequence is CASSPFLAGRQETQYF. For the CDR3, the DNA is TGCGCCAGCAGCCCTTTTCTAGCGGGGAGGCAAGAGACCCAGTACTTC.

This clone was counted once. This chain connects TRBV5-1 to TRBJ1-4; 7 positions match TRBD1. With V trimmed by 4 bases and J by 2 bases, 5 bases remained unmatched. Germline V gene sequence: CDR1 SGHRS, CDR2 YFSETQ. CDR3 size: 15 residues. CDR3 nucleotide sequence: TGCGCCAGCAGCGGGTTACAGGGGACTAATGAAAAACTGTTTTTT. Encoded protein: CASSGLQGTNEKLFF.

This clone has a single count. The V call is TRBV9, the J call TRBJ2-7; perhaps TRBD2 as D (6 bases). The ends were cut back, 0 bases at V and 0 bases at J, with 10 bases in the middle. CDR1 and CDR2 (germline): SGDLS, YYNGEE. This CDR3 spans 15 amino acids. CDR3 residues: CASSVGAGSSYEQYF. DNA of the CDR3: TGTGCCAGCAGCGTAGGGGCGGGAAGCTCCTACGAGCAGTACTTC.

In this sample, this clone turned up once. The chain recombines TRBV28 with TRBJ2-3, with D unclear. The CDR3 totals 12 residues. The V gene lost 1 base and the J gene lost 5 bases, with 4 bases spanning the gap. Germline loops: CDR1 MDHEN, CDR2 SYDVKM. The CDR3 reads CASSLYRDTQYF. CDR3 coding DNA: TGTGCCAGCAGTTTATACAGAGATACGCAGTATTTT.

This clone was counted once. The chain's CDR3 is CASSQRLAGGIRSTDTQYF. The CDR3 bases are TGCGCCAGCAGCCAACGGCTAGCGGGGGGGATAAGATCGACAGATACGCAGTATTTT. V and J are TRBV4-1 and TRBJ2-3, with TRBD2 matching 12 bases. J gave up 3 bases and V 2 bases, and 12 bases lay outside the gene matches. CDR3 length: 19 residues. The germline CDR1 and CDR2 sequences are MGHRA and YSYEKL.

The CDR3 DNA reads TGTGCCAGCAGTCGACAGGGGGCTTCTTGGAATGAGCAGTTCTTC. Translation: CASSRQGASWNEQFF. The genes are TRBV6-5 and TRBJ2-1; 10 positions agree with TRBD1. CDR1 is MNHEY, CDR2 SVGAGI, per germline. The CDR3 covers 15 residues. Trimming removed 5 bases from V and 7 bases from J; junction bases left unmatched: 8.

The V call is TRBV19, the J call TRBJ2-1, with TRBD2 matching over 8 bases. J lost 8 bases, V lost 6 bases, and 6 bases had no gene match. The CDR3 runs 13 residues. The germline V gene has CDR1 LNHDA and CDR2 SQIVND (reference sequence). This CDR3 reads CASRENSGDEQFF. In DNA, the CDR3 is TGTGCCAGTAGAGAGAATAGCGGGGATGAGCAGTTCTTC.

The sample holds a few counts of this clone. V gene TRBV4-3 combines with J gene TRBJ1-6; no reliable D call. V was cut by 2 bases and J by 7 bases, with 12 bases left in between. This CDR3 is built from 15 residues. Germline V gene sequence: CDR1 LGHNA, CDR2 YSLEER. CDR3 amino acids: CASSQLQQPNSPLHF. The CDR3 DNA reads as TGCGCCAGCAGCCAACTTCAACAGCCGAATTCACCCCTCCACTTT.

Details on this clone: A much larger clone lies a single base off, so this may be a read error. V usage is TRBV19 and J usage is TRBJ2-5, with 8 bases aligning to TRBD2. With 9 bases clipped from V and 7 bases from J, the junction kept 1 base outside the gene matches. The V gene's germline CDR1 is LNHDA and CDR2 SQIVND (reference sequence). This CDR3 is built from 10 residues. The chain's CDR3 is CASGGATQYF. The CDR3 DNA follows: TGTGCCAGCGGGGGGGCGACCCAGTACTTC.

The genes are TRBV7-2 and TRBJ2-1; D gene uncertain. With 5 bases removed from V and 2 bases from J, the gap between germline ends came to 13 bases. The CDR3 is 15 residues long. Germline V gene sequence: CDR1 SGHTA, CDR2 FQGNSA. As DNA, the CDR3 is TGTGCCAGCAGCCGCTCGGTAGCCACCTACAATGAGCAGTTCTTC. Its protein product is CASSRSVATYNEQFF. Full variable domain (remainder filled in from reference TRBV7-2 and TRBJ2-1): GAGVSQSPSNKVTEKGKDVELRCDPISGHTALYWYRQSLGQGLEFLIYFQGNSAPDKSGLPSDRFSAERTGGSVSTLTIQRTQQEDSAVYLCASSRSVATYNEQFFGPGTRLTVL.

J is TRBJ1-4 and V is TRBV5-1; the D gene is possibly TRBD1 (5 bases). The CDR3 sequence is 16 residues long. Germline loops: CDR1 SGHRS, CDR2 YFSETQ. V was pared by 0 bases and J by 6 bases, with 15 bases between. The chain's CDR3 is CASSLAAGPAHEKLFF. The CDR3 coding sequence is TGCGCCAGCAGCTTGGCCGCAGGGCCCGCTCATGAAAAACTGTTTTTT.

This chain links TRBV3-1 (or the pseudogene TRBV3-2) with TRBJ1-2, with 7 bases fitting TRBD1. The V segment lost 0 bases and the J segment 0 bases; nucleotides outside the gene matches: 4. Germline CDR1 and CDR2: LGHDT and YNNKEL (reference sequence). CDR3 length: 16 residues. DNA for the CDR3: TGTGCCAGCAGCCAAGATGGGACAGCAGCTAACTATGGCTACACCTTC. Translation gives CASSQDGTAANYGYTF.

This chain links TRBV6-5 with TRBJ1-3; 7 nucleotides line up with TRBD1. Trimming cost V 0 bases and J 4 bases; bases outside gene matches: 3. The CDR3 runs to 15 residues. Germline V gives CDR1 MNHEY, CDR2 SVGAGI. The CDR3 sequence is CASSYSWGQGNTIYF. The CDR3 DNA is TGTGCCAGCAGTTACTCGTGGGGACAGGGAAACACCATATATTTT.

This chain uses TRBV27 with TRBJ1-2; D possibly corresponds to TRBD1 (6 bases). Trimming took 6 bases from V and 6 from J, leaving 17 bases between them. This CDR3 contains 14 residues. CDR1 is MNHEY, CDR2 SMNVEV, per germline (reference sequence). CDR3 nucleotides: TGTGCCAGCAGCCAAACCTACAGGGTGGATGGCTACACCTTC. Translation: CASSQTYRVDGYTF.

The J gene is TRBJ1-2, the V gene TRBV2, with 7 bases that match TRBD1. Germline lookup yields CDR1 SNHLY and CDR2 FYNNEI. The ends lost 6 bases at V and 4 bases at J; junction bases unmatched: 11. This CDR3 has 15 amino acids. CDR3 residues: CASRPQGTNPYGYTF. CDR3 DNA: TGTGCCAGCAGGCCACAGGGGACGAACCCCTATGGCTACACCTTC.

The J gene is TRBJ1-6, the V gene TRBV28; D is perhaps TRBD1 (6 bases). Germline V lookup: CDR1 MDHEN, CDR2 SYDVKM. V was cut by 2 bases and J by 5 bases, with 7 bases left in between. The CDR3 is made up of 14 amino acids. The CDR3: CASSLGTNNSPLHF. CDR3 nucleotide sequence: TGTGCCAGCAGTTTAGGGACAAATAATTCACCCCTCCACTTT.

There are many counts of this clone. This chain links TRBV5-4 with TRBJ2-7; 7 bases align to TRBD1. Trimming cost V 4 bases and J 4 bases; bases outside gene matches: 8. The CDR3 totals 14 residues. Germline V gene lookup returns CDR1 SGHNT and CDR2 YYREEE (reference sequence). CDR3 in amino acids: CASSQPGQIYEQYF. The CDR3 nucleotides are TGTGCCAGCAGCCAACCGGGACAGATATACGAGCAGTACTTC. The variable domain in full, completed from reference TRBV5-4 and TRBJ2-7, reads ETGVTQSPTHLIKTRGQQVTLRCSSQSGHNTVSWYQQALGQGPQFIFQYYREEENGRGNFPPRFSGLQFPNYSSELNVNALELDDSALYLCASSQPGQIYEQYFGPGTRLTVT.

The chain uses TRBV5-5 and TRBJ1-5, with TRBD1 identical over 7 bases. V lost 2 bases to trimming and J lost 13 bases; unmatched junction nucleotides: 15. The CDR3 extends over 15 amino acids. Germline CDR1 and CDR2: SGHKS and YYEKEE (reference sequence). CDR3 in amino acids: CASSFRGQAGVEQHF. The CDR3 DNA reads TGTGCCAGCAGCTTTCGAGGACAGGCCGGCGTCGAGCAGCATTTT.

V gene TRBV6-5 combines with J gene TRBJ1-1, with a tentative D call TRBD1 (5 bases). Trimming removed 3 bases from V and 6 bases from J, with 8 bases in between. This CDR3 contains 12 residues. Looked up from germline, CDR1 is MNHEY and CDR2 is SVGAGI. The CDR3 DNA reads TGTGCCAGCAGTTATGAAGGGGCTGAAGCTTTCTTT. It encodes CASSYEGAEAFF.

The chain carries TRBV27 and TRBJ1-1; 7 bases match TRBD1. From germline, CDR1 is MNHEY and CDR2 SMNVEV (reference sequence). V shed 0 bases and J 6 bases; nucleotides not matched to a gene: 7. The CDR3 is 15 amino acids. The CDR3 DNA reads TGTGCCAGCAGTTTATCAGGGGGCGAAGCCCCTGAAGCTTTCTTT. Residues: CASSLSGGEAPEAFF.

With respect to this clone: This CDR3 is also generated by other DNA sequences in the sample. The chain links TRBV30 to TRBJ1-1, with a weak D call TRBD1 (5 bases). The CDR3 is 13 amino acids. Trimming pared 2 bases from V and 3 bases from J, leaving 10 bases between. Germline V gives CDR1 GTSNPN, CDR2 SVGIG (reference sequence). DNA of the CDR3: TGTGCCTGGAGTCCCAGGGCGGACACTGAAGCTTTCTTT. Its translation is CAWSPRADTEAFF.

This sequence joins TRBV6-5 and TRBJ2-7; 7 nucleotides align to TRBD1. J gave up 2 bases and V 6 bases, and 7 bases lay outside the gene matches. CDR1 and CDR2 (germline): MNHEY, SVGAGI. CDR3 length: 14 amino acids. Here the CDR3 DNA reads TGTGCCAGCAGGAGGACAGGAGGTACCTACGAGCAGTACTTC. Translation: CASRRTGGTYEQYF.